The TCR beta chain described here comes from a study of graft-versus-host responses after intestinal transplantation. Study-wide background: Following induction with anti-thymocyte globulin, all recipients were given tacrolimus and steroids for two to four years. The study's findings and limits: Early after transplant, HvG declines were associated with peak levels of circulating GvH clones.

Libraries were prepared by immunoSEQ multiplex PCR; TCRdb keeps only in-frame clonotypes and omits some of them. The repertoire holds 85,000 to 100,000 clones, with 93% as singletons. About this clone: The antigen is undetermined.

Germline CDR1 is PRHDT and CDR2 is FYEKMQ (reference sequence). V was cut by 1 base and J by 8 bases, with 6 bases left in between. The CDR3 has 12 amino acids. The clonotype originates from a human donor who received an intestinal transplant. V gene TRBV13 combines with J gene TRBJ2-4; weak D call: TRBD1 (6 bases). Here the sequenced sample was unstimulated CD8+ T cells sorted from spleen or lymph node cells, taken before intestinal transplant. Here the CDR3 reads CASSLAGDIQYF. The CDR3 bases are TGTGCCAGCAGCTTAGCAGGGGACATTCAGTACTTC.